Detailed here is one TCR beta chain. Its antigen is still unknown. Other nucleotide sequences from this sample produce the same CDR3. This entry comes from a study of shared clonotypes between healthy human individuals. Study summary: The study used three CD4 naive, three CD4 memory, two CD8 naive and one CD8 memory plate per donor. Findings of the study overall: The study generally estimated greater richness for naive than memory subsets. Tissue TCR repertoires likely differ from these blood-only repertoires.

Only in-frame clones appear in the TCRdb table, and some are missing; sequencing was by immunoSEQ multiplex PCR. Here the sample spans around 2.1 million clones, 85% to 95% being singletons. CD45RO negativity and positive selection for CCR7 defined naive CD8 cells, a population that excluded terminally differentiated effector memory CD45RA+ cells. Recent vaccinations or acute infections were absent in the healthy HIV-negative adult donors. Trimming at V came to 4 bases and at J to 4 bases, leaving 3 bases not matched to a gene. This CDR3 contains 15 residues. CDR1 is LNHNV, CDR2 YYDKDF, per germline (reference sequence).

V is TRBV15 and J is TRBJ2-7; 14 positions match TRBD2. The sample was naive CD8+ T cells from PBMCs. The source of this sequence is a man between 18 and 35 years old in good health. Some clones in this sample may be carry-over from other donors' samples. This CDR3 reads CATSTGTSGSYEQYF. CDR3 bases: TGTGCCACCAGCACCGGGACTAGCGGGAGTTACGAGCAGTACTTC.